This T cell receptor (beta chain) was found in a study of regulatory T cells in long-lasting Graves disease. The sample's time point: newly diagnosed GD, antithyroid drugs for less than 3 months. Preparation of the TCR library used RNA extracted from PBMCs. Building of the TCR beta libraries involved iRepertoire HTBI primers and Arm-PCR of CDR3 regions. Using its own MiXCR run on the multiplex PCR reads, TCRdb lists one record per CDR3 protein. The table lists roughly 380,000 distinct CDR3 sequences, over 15% of them singletons. This clonotype was picked up a small number of times. The V end lost 3 bases, the J end lost 5 bases, and 5 bases lay between the germline ends. The CDR3 is 11 amino acids. CDR1 is SGHNT, CDR2 YYREEE, per germline (reference sequence). The sample was also linked to a second study, of T cells in Graves' hyperthyroidism and ophthalmopathy.

This chain links TRBV5-4 with TRBJ1-2; the D is unclear. This material consisted of peripheral blood mononuclear cells (PBMCs), taken at new diagnosis, from a patient treated with antithyroid drugs. The TCR originated in a man aged 40-49 years with Graves disease. The CDR3 sequence is CASSSRYGYTF. In DNA, the CDR3 is TGTGCCAGCAGCTCTCGATATGGCTACACCTTC. Filled out from reference TRBV5-4 and TRBJ1-2, the complete variable domain reads ETGVTQSPTHLIKTRGQQVTLRCSSQSGHNTVSWYQQALGQGPQFIFQYYREEENGRGNFPPRFSGLQFPNYSSELNVNALELDDSALYLCASSSRYGYTFGSGTRLTVV.